This T cell receptor beta chain was obtained from a study of human thymus T cells. Per germline, CDR1 MNHEY and CDR2 SMNVEV (reference sequence). The CDR3 runs 12 residues. Unmatched junction bases numbered 2, after V lost 3 bases and J lost 6 bases. Method: immunoSEQ multiplex PCR; TCRdb's copy keeps in-frame clones and lacks some. The sample gives 55,000 to 70,000 clones, nearly 95% of which show up once; nearly 6% is in the top ten. The sequenced material came from blood. The sequence was obtained from a boy under three years old with a congenital heart defect but otherwise immunologically healthy. The gene calls are TRBV27 and TRBJ2-7, with 7 nucleotides matching TRBD1. The CDR3 loop reads CASSFSGGEQYF. CDR3 DNA sequence: TGTGCCAGCAGTTTCTCAGGGGGCGAGCAGTACTTC.